These 28 T cell receptor beta chains were sequenced from one sample in a study of T cells in localized non-small cell lung cancer (dated by TCRdb to 2020 to 2022). Library construction relied on the immunoSEQ multiplex PCR assay. TCRdb's version of the immuneACCESS table is confined to in-frame rearrangements and falls short of the full clone set. An unresolved V gene accounts for under half of the shortfall where checked; the remainder is of unknown origin. The sample yields almost 2,000 clones; about 22% were counted once. About 8% of the sample is held by the ten biggest clonotypes. Sequencing was performed on lung tumor tissue, taken before any cancer treatment. These TCRs come from a woman aged 40-69 years with stage I lung adenocarcinoma.

The gene calls are TRBV29-1 and TRBJ1-1; 7 bases agree with TRBD1. The CDR3 is made up of 13 amino acids. From germline, CDR1 is SQVTM and CDR2 ANQGSEA. V trimming: 7 bases; J trimming: 0 bases; junction bases outside the gene matches: 5. Written as DNA, the CDR3 is TGCAGCGCCCAGGGACAGATGAACACTGAAGCTTTCTTT. The encoded protein is CSAQGQMNTEAFF.

This clone is large (0.1 to 1%) in the sample. This rearrangement joins TRBV6-8 to TRBJ2-1; 8 bases match TRBD2. J lost 3 bases, V lost 9 bases, and 10 bases had no gene match. Germline CDR1 reads MNHGY; CDR2 reads SAAAGT. CDR3 size: 15 residues. CDR3 in amino acids: CASRLAGLDYNEQFF. CDR3 coding DNA: TGTGCCAGTCGTTTAGCGGGGCTAGACTACAATGAGCAGTTCTTC.

The gene calls are TRBV10-3 and TRBJ1-5, with D maybe TRBD1 (6 bases). Germline V gene lookup returns CDR1 ENHRY and CDR2 SYGVKD. The CDR3 runs 17 residues. V lost 2 bases and J lost 9, with 23 bases in between. CDR3: CAISEAMTGALFMPQHF. The CDR3 DNA follows: TGTGCCATCAGTGAGGCAATGACAGGAGCTCTCTTTATGCCCCAGCATTTT.

By frequency in the sample, this clone is medium-sized. The chain couples TRBV28 to TRBJ1-1; D ambiguous. V lost 9 bases to trimming and J lost 7 bases, with 18 bases between them. The CDR3 extends over 13 amino acids. CDR1 and CDR2 (germline): MDHEN, SYDVKM. CDR3 DNA: TGTGCCAGTTCCTCCGATTACATTTTTGAAGCTTTCTTT. This encodes CASSSDYIFEAFF.

This clone came up a few times. The V gene is TRBV6-8, the J gene TRBJ2-7, with D possibly matching TRBD1 (5 bases). Trimming shortened V by 2 bases and J by 1 base, and 12 bases separated the two germline ends. CDR3 length: 15 residues. The germline gives CDR1 MNHGY, CDR2 SAAAGT. The CDR3 DNA sequence: TGTGCCAGCAGTTACGCCACAGGTCAATCCTACGAGCAGTACTTC. As protein: CASSYATGQSYEQYF.

This clone is labeled medium-sized (0.01 to 0.1%). This chain links TRBV11-3 with TRBJ1-6; perhaps TRBD1 as D (6 bases). Germline V gene lookup returns CDR1 SGHNT and CDR2 YENEEA. This CDR3 has 15 amino acids. The germline V and J ends were trimmed by 3 bases and 7 bases, with 13 bases remaining between them. Here the CDR3 reads CASSLGGRANSPLHF. As DNA, the CDR3 is TGTGCCAGCAGCTTGGGGGGCAGGGCAAATTCACCCCTCCACTTT.

The chain links TRBV9 to TRBJ2-7, with 11 positions matching TRBD2. Per the germline V gene, CDR1 is SGDLS and CDR2 is YYNGEE. The CDR3 totals 16 residues. Trimming removed 3 bases from V and 0 bases from J; junction bases left unmatched: 5. CDR3 amino acids: CASSGASGGSSYEQYF. CDR3 nucleotide sequence: TGTGCCAGCAGCGGAGCTAGCGGGGGGAGCTCCTACGAGCAGTACTTC. The full variable domain, rest sourced from reference TRBV9 and TRBJ2-7, is DSGVTQTPKHLITATGQRVTLRCSPRSGDLSVYWYQQSLDQGLQFLIQYYNGEERAKGNILERFSAQQFPDLHSELNLSSLELGDSALYFCASSGASGGSSYEQYFGPGTRLTVT.

This clone is classed as medium-sized. The chain is built from TRBV11-3 and TRBJ1-2; 9 bases are shared with TRBD1. There are 14 residues in the CDR3. From germline, CDR1 is SGHNT and CDR2 YENEEA. The V segment lost 5 bases and the J segment 7 bases; nucleotides outside the gene matches: 8. The CDR3 region has the DNA TGTGCCAGCAGCGCTACAGGGGGCGTTTTTGGCTACACCTTC. It translates to CASSATGGVFGYTF.

This clone is large within its sample. V and J are TRBV11-3 and TRBJ2-7, with D perhaps TRBD1 (6 bases). Germline V gene data show CDR1 as SGHNT and CDR2 as YENEEA. V lost 3 bases and J lost 2, with 11 bases in between. The CDR3 has 14 residues. CDR3 in amino acids: CASSFPGQTYEQYF. DNA for the CDR3: TGTGCCAGCAGCTTCCCGGGACAAACCTACGAGCAGTACTTC. Full variable domain (missing parts from reference TRBV11-3 and TRBJ2-7): EAGVVQSPRYKIIEKKQPVAFWCNPISGHNTLYWYLQNLGQGPELLIRYENEEAVDDSQLPKDRFSAERLKGVDSTLKIQPAELGDSAVYLCASSFPGQTYEQYFGPGTRLTVT.

V is TRBV5-1 and J is TRBJ2-3, with D hard to call. The CDR3 contains 14 residues. From germline, CDR1 is SGHRS and CDR2 YFSETQ. Trimming cost V 1 base and J 4 bases, with 10 bases left between them. The CDR3 nucleotides are TGCGCCAGCAGCTTGTTACAAACCTCAGATACGCAGTATTTT. As protein: CASSLLQTSDTQYF.

In this sample, this clone turned up a few times. The gene calls are TRBV6-8 and TRBJ2-2; D gene ambiguous. Deletions cut 2 bases from V and 0 bases from J, with 10 bases between. CDR1 and CDR2 from the germline V gene are MNHGY and SAAAGT. CDR3 length: 16 amino acids. CDR3 sequence: CASSYGYISNTGELFF. The CDR3, as DNA: TGTGCCAGCAGTTACGGTTACATCTCGAACACCGGGGAGCTGTTTTTT.

This CDR3 reads CASMAGGTFHPYF. The CDR3 DNA follows: TGTGCCAGTATGGCAGGGGGTACGTTCCACCCCTACTTC. The rearrangement joins TRBV19 to TRBJ2-7; TRBD1 agrees at 7 bases. V trimming: 7 bases; J trimming: 13 bases; junction bases outside the gene matches: 16. Germline CDR1 is LNHDA and CDR2 is SQIVND (reference sequence). The CDR3 length is 13 residues.

The chain carries TRBV30 and TRBJ1-5; no clear D gene. The CDR3 is 11 amino acids. Trimming cost V 5 bases and J 1 base, with 3 bases left between them. Germline CDR1 reads GTSNPN; CDR2 reads SVGIG (reference sequence). The CDR3 bases are TGTGCCTGGGGAAGCAATCAGCCCCAGCATTTT. As protein: CAWGSNQPQHF.

The rearrangement uses TRBV14 and TRBJ2-1; 9 positions agree with TRBD2. CDR3 length: 16 amino acids. Trimming at V came to 3 bases and at J to 6 bases, leaving 9 bases not matched to a gene. From germline, CDR1 is SGHDN and CDR2 FVKESK. The CDR3 coding sequence is TGTGCCAGCAGCCAGCCGGGACTAGCCATTCGCAATGAGCAGTTCTTC. Its translation is CASSQPGLAIRNEQFF.

The CDR3 DNA sequence: TGTGCCAGCCAAACGGGGTGGACATTGGGGACCCAGTACTTC. It codes for CASQTGWTLGTQYF. The chain links TRBV6-8 to TRBJ2-5; D assignment may be TRBD1 or TRBD2 (5 bases each). The CDR3 sequence is 14 residues long. CDR1 MNHGY and CDR2 SAAAGT come from the germline V gene. The ends were cut back, 8 bases at V and 7 bases at J, with 20 bases in the middle.

This chain links TRBV11-3 with TRBJ2-7; D is perhaps TRBD1 or TRBD2 (7 bases each). The CDR3 has 16 residues. Trimming removed 5 bases from V and 3 bases from J, with 20 bases in between. CDR1 and CDR2 from the germline V gene are SGHNT and YENEEA. CDR3 nucleotides: TGTGCCAGCAGCCCAGGGAGGGCAGGGGGTAGCTACGAGCAGTACTTC. It encodes CASSPGRAGGSYEQYF.

The chain has TRBV6-8 and TRBJ2-7; D is possibly TRBD1 or TRBD2 (5 bases each). Germline V gene lookup returns CDR1 MNHGY and CDR2 SAAAGT. Trimming shortened V by 7 bases and J by 4 bases, and 20 bases separated the two germline ends. The CDR3 has 15 residues. CDR3 in DNA: TGTGCCAGCACCCAGAGGGACGTGGGTGGTTACGAGCAGTACTTC. Its protein product is CASTQRDVGGYEQYF.

In this sample, this clone turned up a few times. The CDR3 is CAWRQGTNQPQHF. Written as DNA, the CDR3 is TGTGCCTGGAGACAGGGGACTAATCAGCCCCAGCATTTT. The chain links TRBV30 to TRBJ1-5; 7 nucleotides align to TRBD1. V gave up 3 bases and J gave up 4 bases; unmatched junction bases: 3. CDR3 length: 13 residues. Germline CDR1 reads GTSNPN; CDR2 reads SVGIG (reference sequence).

The V and J genes are TRBV29-1 and TRBJ1-2; maybe TRBD1 (6 bases). From germline, CDR1 is SQVTM and CDR2 ANQGSEA. The CDR3 runs 12 residues. The V and J ends lost 4 bases and 12 bases respectively, with 18 bases between them. The CDR3 loop is CSVGGHRDPNTF. The CDR3 DNA sequence: TGCAGCGTTGGAGGACACAGGGATCCCAACACCTTC.

The CDR3 reads CASSASLNYGYTF. The CDR3 DNA is TGCGCCAGCAGTGCTTCACTTAACTATGGCTACACCTTC. The chain is built from TRBV10-1 and TRBJ1-2; D not resolved. CDR3 length equals 13 residues. V lost 4 bases and J lost 1, with 7 bases in between. Germline V gives CDR1 WNHNN, CDR2 SYGVQD (reference sequence).

This chain links TRBV29-1 with TRBJ2-1; 7 nucleotides line up with TRBD2. Germline CDR1 is SQVTM and CDR2 is ANQGSEA. CDR3 length: 13 amino acids. The trim removed 6 bases at V and 4 bases at J, leaving 6 bases unmatched. CDR3 nucleotides: TGCAGCGTCGAGCGGGGAGGTTACAATGAGCAGTTCTTC. Encoded protein: CSVERGGYNEQFF.

This sequence joins TRBV30 and TRBJ1-2; 8 nucleotides agree with TRBD1. Trimming removed 8 bases from V and 0 bases from J; junction bases left unmatched: 5. Germline CDR1 reads GTSNPN; CDR2 reads SVGIG (reference sequence). The CDR3 has 13 amino acids. The CDR3 loop reads CAATGEANYGYTF. The CDR3 DNA reads as TGTGCCGCGACAGGGGAAGCTAACTATGGCTACACCTTC.

This chain joins TRBV6-8 and TRBJ2-5; D is perhaps TRBD2 (6 bases). Germline assignment: CDR1 MNHGY and CDR2 SAAAGT. V was pared by 6 bases and J by 2 bases, with 19 bases between. CDR3 length equals 16 residues. This CDR3 is CASSPIPGLLQETQYF. The CDR3 nucleotides read TGTGCCAGCAGCCCGATCCCGGGACTGCTGCAAGAGACCCAGTACTTC.

In this sample, this clone turned up a few times. The chain is built from TRBV9 and TRBJ2-5; D is ambiguous. Trimming removed 0 bases at V and 7 bases at J, with 13 bases between. The germline V gene has CDR1 SGDLS and CDR2 YYNGEE. This CDR3 spans 14 amino acids. CDR3 in amino acids: CASSVEDGVGTQYF. The CDR3, as DNA: TGTGCCAGCAGCGTAGAGGACGGTGTCGGGACCCAGTACTTC.

J is TRBJ2-3 and V is TRBV30, with 7 nucleotides matching TRBD1. V lost 0 bases, J lost 5 bases, and 5 bases stayed unmatched. Germline CDR1 GTSNPN, CDR2 SVGIG (reference sequence). The CDR3 loop spans 14 amino acids. CDR3 nucleotides: TGTGCCTGGAGTGTCCGGACAGGTGGAGATACGCAGTATTTT. Amino acids: CAWSVRTGGDTQYF.

This sequence joins TRBV18 and TRBJ2-2, with D possibly being TRBD1 (6 bases). The germline V and J ends were trimmed by 3 bases and 5 bases, with 10 bases remaining between them. The CDR3 consists of 14 residues. Germline-derived CDR1 and CDR2 are KGHSH and LQKENI. CDR3 region: CASSPDSRTGELFF. DNA for the CDR3: TGTGCCAGCTCACCGGACAGTCGGACCGGGGAGCTGTTTTTT.

V and J are TRBV18 and TRBJ2-3; 8 bases fit TRBD2. The CDR3 extends over 17 amino acids. V lost 6 bases and J lost 1; bases outside the gene matches: 12. Germline loops: CDR1 KGHSH, CDR2 LQKENI. CDR3 nucleotide sequence: TGTGCCAGCTCGTCCGGGGCCAGCGGGGGAGGCACAGATACGCAGTATTTT. Protein sequence: CASSSGASGGGTDTQYF.

This clone was observed a handful of times. This chain uses TRBV28 with TRBJ1-2; 7 bases are shared with TRBD1. Germline assignment: CDR1 MDHEN and CDR2 SYDVKM. The trim removed 8 bases at V and 10 bases at J, leaving 10 bases unmatched. CDR3 size: 12 residues. CDR3 in DNA: TGTGCCAGCGTCGGAGGGGGCTGGGACTACACCTTC. Protein: CASVGGGWDYTF.